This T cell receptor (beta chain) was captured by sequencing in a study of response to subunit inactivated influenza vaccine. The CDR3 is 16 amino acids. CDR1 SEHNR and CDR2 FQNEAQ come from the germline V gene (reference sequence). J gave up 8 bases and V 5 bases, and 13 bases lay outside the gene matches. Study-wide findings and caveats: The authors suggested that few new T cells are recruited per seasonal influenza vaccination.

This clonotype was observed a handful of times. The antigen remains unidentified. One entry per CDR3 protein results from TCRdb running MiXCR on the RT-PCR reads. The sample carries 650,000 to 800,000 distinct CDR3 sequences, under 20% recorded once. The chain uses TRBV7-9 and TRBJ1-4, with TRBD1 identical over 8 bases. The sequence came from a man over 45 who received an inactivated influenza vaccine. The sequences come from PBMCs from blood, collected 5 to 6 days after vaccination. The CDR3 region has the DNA TGTGCCAGCAGCACCGGACAGGGAGTGAGTGGGGAAAAACTGTTTTTT. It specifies CASSTGQGVSGEKLFF.